These 11 T cell receptor beta chains share one sample of origin, sequenced in a study of CD4+ T cells in melanoma. Measured with immunoSEQ multiplex PCR; TCRdb has only the in-frame clones, and not every one. Found here are some 110,000 clones, about nine tenths of them singletons; the top ten hold about 3.3%. The sequencing input was peripheral blood. Every receptor here comes from a human donor with melanoma.

The genes are TRBV14 and TRBJ2-5; either TRBD1 or TRBD2 may fit D (6 bases each). V was shortened by 6 bases and J by 7 bases, with 27 bases between the two germline ends. Germline CDR1 reads SGHDN; CDR2 reads FVKESK. The CDR3 is 17 residues long. CDR3: CASSPLLGGTKRGTQYF. The CDR3 nucleotides are TGTGCCAGCAGTCCCCTCTTAGGGGGGACCAAAAGAGGGACCCAGTACTTC.

V gene TRBV7-9 combines with J gene TRBJ2-4; perhaps TRBD2 as D (5 bases). The CDR3 sequence is 12 residues long. CDR1 and CDR2 from the germline V gene are SEHNR and FQNEAQ (reference sequence). The V and J ends lost 3 bases and 8 bases respectively, with 8 bases between them. The CDR3 sequence: CASSFEGYIQYF. The CDR3 DNA follows: TGTGCCAGCAGCTTTGAGGGATACATTCAGTACTTC.

The chain employs TRBV6-6 and TRBJ2-7, with D perhaps TRBD2 (6 bases). Per the germline V gene, CDR1 is MNHNY and CDR2 is SVGAGI (reference sequence). Trimming removed 5 bases at V and 0 bases at J, with 11 bases between. CDR3 size: 14 residues. In DNA, the CDR3 is TGTGCCAGCAGTCACCACGGGAGCTCCTACGAGCAGTACTTC. It yields the protein CASSHHGSSYEQYF.

This chain uses TRBV5-4 with TRBJ1-4, with D possibly TRBD1 on 5 matching bases. Between the trimmed V and J ends, which lost 4 bases and 4 bases, there was a span of 14 bases. In germline, CDR1 is SGHNT, CDR2 YYREEE (reference sequence). This CDR3 has 15 amino acids. The CDR3 sequence: CASSHRDGINEKLFF. CDR3 nucleotides: TGTGCCAGCAGCCACCGGGACGGAATTAATGAAAAACTGTTTTTT.

The CDR3 DNA reads as TGTGCCAGCAGCCCTGACAGGGGACAAGAGCAGTACTTC. It encodes CASSPDRGQEQYF. The V and J genes are TRBV5-4 and TRBJ2-7, with TRBD1 identical over 8 bases. The V gene end was trimmed by 4 bases and the J gene end by 7 bases; junction bases not matched to a gene: 7. The germline V gene encodes CDR1 SGHNT and CDR2 YYREEE (reference sequence). There are 13 residues in the CDR3.

V and J are TRBV19 and TRBJ2-3, with D tentatively TRBD1 (6 bases). The CDR3 is made up of 16 amino acids. Trimming pared 5 bases from V and 2 bases from J, leaving 17 bases between. Germline loops: CDR1 LNHDA, CDR2 SQIVND (reference sequence). This chain's CDR3 is CASSLRAGTYTDTQYF. CDR3 bases: TGTGCCAGTAGTCTAAGGGCCGGGACATACACAGATACGCAGTATTTT. Complete variable domain (other parts from reference TRBV19 and TRBJ2-3): DGGITQSPKYLFRKEGQNVTLSCEQNLNHDAMYWYRQDPGQGLRLIYYSQIVNDFQKGDIAEGYSVSREKKESFPLTVTSAQKNPTAFYLCASSLRAGTYTDTQYFGPGTRLTVL.

This clone was seen just once. This chain uses TRBV15 with TRBJ2-2, with 7 positions matching TRBD1. The CDR3 is 17 residues long. CDR1 is LNHNV, CDR2 YYDKDF, per germline (reference sequence). V was clipped by 2 bases and J by 1 base; unmatched bases: 7. The CDR3: CATSRPPGQRNTGELFF. CDR3 nucleotides: TGTGCCACCAGCAGACCCCCGGGACAGAGGAACACCGGGGAGCTGTTTTTT.

The J gene is TRBJ2-3, the V gene TRBV6-5, with TRBD1 matching over 8 bases. The CDR3 has 12 amino acids. The V gene's germline CDR1 is MNHEY and CDR2 SVGAGI. Germline trimming cut 5 bases from V and 9 bases from J; bases unmatched to any gene: 4. CDR3 sequence: CASSPRTGTQYF. CDR3 bases: TGTGCCAGCAGTCCCCGGACAGGGACGCAGTATTTT.

This clone has just one count. The rearrangement links TRBV27 to TRBJ2-3, with 10 positions matching TRBD2. This CDR3 comprises 15 residues. V was pared by 5 bases and J by 4 bases, with 6 bases of the junction left unmatched. Germline-derived CDR1 and CDR2 are MNHEY and SMNVEV (reference sequence). CDR3 sequence reads: CASSLTSGVADTQYF. CDR3 DNA sequence: TGTGCCAGCAGTCTAACTAGCGGGGTGGCAGATACGCAGTATTTT.

V is TRBV28 and J is TRBJ2-7, with D unclear. The CDR3 loop spans 14 amino acids. V was clipped by 6 bases and J by 5 bases, with 17 bases between them. CDR1 is MDHEN, CDR2 SYDVKM, per germline. The CDR3 DNA reads TGTGCCAGCAGCACCCCATTAAGAACCAACGAGCAGTACTTC. This gives the protein CASSTPLRTNEQYF.

The chain joins TRBV19 to TRBJ2-1; 8 bases map to TRBD2. Germline loops: CDR1 LNHDA, CDR2 SQIVND (reference sequence). J lost 9 bases, V lost 5 bases, and 9 bases had no gene match. CDR3 size: 14 residues. CDR3 in DNA: TGTGCCAGTAGTCTGATGAGCGGGAGCGGTGAGCAGTTCTTC. The encoded protein is CASSLMSGSGEQFF.